The 22 T cell receptor beta chains below were found in one sample sequenced in a study of response to subunit inactivated influenza vaccine. MiXCR was run by TCRdb on the RT-PCR reads, yielding one entry per CDR3 protein. The table shows about 580,000 distinct CDR3 sequences, with about 14% occurring only once. Specimen: PBMCs from blood, collected 11 to 12 days after vaccination. Source of these receptors: a man aged 45-60 years who received an inactivated influenza vaccine.

This clonotype occurred a few times. This chain connects TRBV5-1 to TRBJ2-1; a weak D match, TRBD2 (6 bases). CDR1 is SGHRS and CDR2 is YFSETQ in the germline V gene. The V and J ends lost 4 bases and 6 bases respectively, with 17 bases between them. The CDR3 consists of 15 residues. The CDR3 DNA reads as TGCGCCAGCAGCCCAGTAGCGGAGGTTTCCAATGAGCAGTTCTTC. Translation: CASSPVAEVSNEQFF.

The V gene is TRBV20-1, the J gene TRBJ2-2; D is possibly TRBD1 (5 bases). This CDR3 comprises 14 residues. Germline assignment: CDR1 DFQATT and CDR2 SNEGSKA (reference sequence). Trimming removed 2 bases at V and 7 bases at J, with 14 bases between. The DNA of the CDR3 is TGCAGTGCTAGACTTGCCAGGGCGCACGGGGAGCTGTTTTTT. It is translated as CSARLARAHGELFF.

This clonotype has a handful of counts. The chain is built from TRBV12-3 or TRBV12-4 and TRBJ2-1; 10 bases fit TRBD1. This CDR3 is built from 15 residues. V trimming: 5 bases; J trimming: 8 bases; junction bases outside the gene matches: 9. The chain's CDR3 is CASSETGTGAHEQFF. CDR3 DNA: TGTGCCAGCAGTGAGACCGGGACAGGGGCGCATGAGCAGTTCTTC.

The chain recombines TRBV19 with TRBJ2-4; D perhaps matches TRBD2 (7 bases). Per germline, CDR1 LNHDA and CDR2 SQIVND (reference sequence). This CDR3 is built from 17 residues. Trimming took off 4 bases at V and 3 bases at J, with 19 bases between the two ends. CDR3 sequence: CASSTGTPAGYKNIQYF. The DNA of the CDR3 is TGTGCCAGTAGTACCGGGACACCAGCGGGGTACAAAAACATTCAGTACTTC. The full variable domain, in which reference TRBV19 and TRBJ2-4 provide the parts outside the CDR3, is DGGITQSPKYLFRKEGQNVTLSCEQNLNHDAMYWYRQDPGQGLRLIYYSQIVNDFQKGDIAEGYSVSREKKESFPLTVTSAQKNPTAFYLCASSTGTPAGYKNIQYFGAGTRLSVL.

Only a few counts were recorded for this clonotype. This chain uses TRBV20-1 with TRBJ2-3; D not certain. Germline V gene lookup returns CDR1 DFQATT and CDR2 SNEGSKA (reference sequence). The CDR3 is 14 amino acids. The V end was cut by 0 bases, the J end by 0 bases, with 7 bases between. The chain's CDR3 is CSARDRYSTDTQYF. The CDR3 DNA reads TGCAGTGCTAGAGATCGTTATAGCACAGATACGCAGTATTTT.

This clonotype was seen only a few times. V is TRBV5-1 and J is TRBJ1-1; the match to TRBD1 covers 8 bases. After removal of 0 bases from V and 7 bases from J, the junction contained 8 bases not matched to a gene. The germline gives CDR1 SGHRS, CDR2 YFSETQ. The CDR3 length is 15 residues. The CDR3: CASSLEGQGEDEAFF. CDR3 coding DNA: TGCGCCAGCAGCTTGGAAGGACAGGGCGAGGATGAAGCTTTCTTT.

V is TRBV12-3 or TRBV12-4 and J is TRBJ2-7, with D perhaps matching TRBD2 (5 bases). V was trimmed by 1 base and J by 3 bases, leaving 13 bases between them. CDR3 length equals 15 residues. The CDR3 DNA reads TGTGCCAGCAGTTTAGGCCGGACTTTACTCTACGAGCAGTACTTC. It specifies CASSLGRTLLYEQYF.

This clonotype showed up just a few times. The rearrangement joins TRBV4-1 to TRBJ2-2; possible D gene TRBD1, 5 bases. Germline V gene lookup returns CDR1 MGHRA and CDR2 YSYEKL. V gave up 4 bases and J gave up 2 bases, with 11 bases separating them. CDR3 length: 15 residues. CDR3 loop: CASSRRDLNTGELFF. The CDR3 DNA sequence: TGCGCCAGCAGCCGCAGGGATCTAAACACCGGGGAGCTGTTTTTT.

The V gene is TRBV28, the J gene TRBJ2-1; no clear D gene. The ends were cut back, 5 bases at V and 9 bases at J, with 17 bases in the middle. The CDR3 loop spans 14 amino acids. The germline V gene has CDR1 MDHEN and CDR2 SYDVKM. The CDR3 loop reads CASSRSLLLPEQFF. CDR3 nucleotides: TGTGCCAGCAGTAGGAGTCTTCTCCTTCCTGAGCAGTTCTTC.

This rearrangement joins TRBV18 to TRBJ2-1; D remains ambiguous. Trimming removed 3 bases from V and 3 bases from J, with 12 bases in between. The germline V gene has CDR1 KGHSH and CDR2 LQKENI. The length of the CDR3 is 15 residues. The CDR3 protein is CASSPTSAYYNEQFF. The CDR3 DNA reads as TGTGCCAGCTCACCCACCTCGGCCTACTACAATGAGCAGTTCTTC.

This clonotype was seen at least ten times. The V and J genes are TRBV7-9 and TRBJ1-1; 8 bases line up with TRBD1. This CDR3 region has 15 residues. V shed 1 base and J 8 bases; nucleotides not matched to a gene: 9. Looked up from germline, CDR1 is SEHNR and CDR2 is FQNEAQ (reference sequence). CDR3 bases: TGTGCCAGCAGCTTAGTGCGTCCAGGGGGCGGGGAAGCTTTCTTT. It is translated as CASSLVRPGGGEAFF.

There are a few counts of this clonotype. The chain joins TRBV2 to TRBJ1-5; tentative D call: TRBD1 (5 bases). Germline V gene sequence: CDR1 SNHLY, CDR2 FYNNEI. This CDR3 is built from 14 residues. V lost 6 bases and J 0 bases, leaving 9 bases between the germline ends. This chain's CDR3 is CASRGGFSNQPQHF. In DNA form, the CDR3 reads TGTGCCAGCAGGGGGGGGTTTAGCAATCAGCCCCAGCATTTT.

J is TRBJ2-1 and V is TRBV4-3; D not certain. V dropped 1 base and J dropped 0 bases, with 10 bases sitting between them. This CDR3 is 16 amino acids long. Germline V CDR1 and CDR2: LGHNA, YSLEER. In nucleotides, the CDR3 is TGCGCCAGCAGCCAAGGGCCAGCGAACTCCTACAATGAGCAGTTCTTC. Its translation is CASSQGPANSYNEQFF.

This clonotype was recorded many times. This chain connects TRBV7-2 to TRBJ2-5, with D uncertain. Germline V gene data show CDR1 as SGHTA and CDR2 as FQGNSA. V was trimmed by 6 bases and J by 5 bases, leaving 7 bases between them. The CDR3 totals 11 residues. CDR3 protein: CASSSWETQYF. The CDR3 coding sequence is TGTGCCAGCAGTTCCTGGGAGACCCAGTACTTC.

This clonotype was counted a few times. This chain uses TRBV6-5 with TRBJ2-5; D gene uncertain. Per the germline V gene, CDR1 is MNHEY and CDR2 is SVGAGI. The CDR3 sequence is 15 residues long. V was cut by 0 bases and J by 2 bases, with 10 bases left in between. The CDR3 DNA follows: TGTGCCAGCAGTTACTCGAATTCGGCACAAGAGACCCAGTACTTC. It specifies CASSYSNSAQETQYF.

V usage is TRBV10-3 and J usage is TRBJ1-1, with D possibly being TRBD1 (6 bases). The CDR3 is 14 residues long. Germline lookup yields CDR1 ENHRY and CDR2 SYGVKD. The V end was cut by 6 bases, the J end by 1 base, with 12 bases between. The DNA for the CDR3 is TGTGCCATCAGACGGACAGCCGCGAACACTGAAGCTTTCTTT. Its protein product is CAIRRTAANTEAFF.

The chain recombines TRBV7-9 with TRBJ2-3; D ambiguous. CDR1 SEHNR and CDR2 FQNEAQ come from the germline V gene (reference sequence). The CDR3 runs 12 residues. With 7 bases removed from V and 6 bases from J, the gap between germline ends came to 11 bases. CDR3 in DNA: TGTGCCAGCATTACGTCAGCGGATACGCAGTATTTT. This sequence encodes CASITSADTQYF.

This sequence joins TRBV12-3 or TRBV12-4 and TRBJ2-2; 8 nucleotides line up with TRBD1. The CDR3 has 14 residues. The trim removed 7 bases at V and 1 base at J, leaving 2 bases unmatched. The CDR3 DNA follows: TGTGCCAGCACCGACAGGGGGAACACCGGGGAGCTGTTTTTT. Translated: CASTDRGNTGELFF.

The chain links TRBV7-2 to TRBJ2-7; 10 bases align to TRBD2. The CDR3 has 14 amino acids. Looked up from germline, CDR1 is SGHTA and CDR2 is FQGNSA. V shed 5 bases, J shed 6 bases, and the junction held 7 bases outside the gene matches. As DNA, the CDR3 is TGTGCCAGCAGCCCCAGTAGCGGGAGGAGCGAGCAGTACTTC. Protein: CASSPSSGRSEQYF.

This chain uses TRBV4-3 with TRBJ2-3; D is unclear. Germline CDR1 LGHNA, CDR2 YSLEER. This CDR3 has 15 amino acids. V lost 4 bases, J lost 0 bases, and 11 bases lay in between. This chain's CDR3 is CASSPSPASTDTQYF. CDR3 DNA sequence: TGCGCCAGCAGCCCCTCGCCGGCTAGCACAGATACGCAGTATTTT.

This chain uses TRBV20-1 with TRBJ2-5; TRBD1 might be the D (5 bases). The CDR3 has 13 amino acids. Germline loops: CDR1 DFQATT, CDR2 SNEGSKA (reference sequence). The V and J ends lost 6 bases and 5 bases respectively, with 16 bases between them. CDR3 coding DNA: TGCAGTGCCAAGGACGGTGGGGCGGAGACCCAGTACTTC. It specifies CSAKDGGAETQYF.

The chain uses TRBV9 and TRBJ2-1, with 11 nucleotides matching TRBD2. Germline V gives CDR1 SGDLS, CDR2 YYNGEE. The trim removed 3 bases at V and 9 bases at J, leaving 8 bases unmatched. This CDR3 region has 15 residues. CDR3 loop: CASSALAGGTGEQFF. CDR3 sequence (DNA): TGTGCCAGCAGCGCGCTAGCGGGAGGAACGGGTGAGCAGTTCTTC.